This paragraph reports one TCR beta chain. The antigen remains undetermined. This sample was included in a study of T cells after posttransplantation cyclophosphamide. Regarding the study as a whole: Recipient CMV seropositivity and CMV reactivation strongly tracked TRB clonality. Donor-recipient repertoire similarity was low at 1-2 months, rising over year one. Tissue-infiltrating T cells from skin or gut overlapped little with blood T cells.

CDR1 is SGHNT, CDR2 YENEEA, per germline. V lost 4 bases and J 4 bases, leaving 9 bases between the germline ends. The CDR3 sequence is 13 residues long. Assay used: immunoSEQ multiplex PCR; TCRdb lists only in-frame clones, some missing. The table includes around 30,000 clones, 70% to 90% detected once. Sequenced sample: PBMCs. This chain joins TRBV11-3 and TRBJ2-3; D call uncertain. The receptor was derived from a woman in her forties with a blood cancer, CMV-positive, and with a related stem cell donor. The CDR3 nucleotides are TGTGCCAGCAGCTCCCCGTATTCAGATACGCAGTATTTT. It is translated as CASSSPYSDTQYF.